What follows are 26 T cell receptor beta chains derived from one specimen sequenced in a study of cytomegalovirus exposure and HLA in healthy donors. 13 Jbeta primers and 60 Vbeta primers were used for the PCR. Sequencing was performed with immunoSEQ multiplex PCR; in TCRdb, only in-frame clones are kept and a portion is missing. This sample yields around 45,000 clones, of which under 60% are seen a single time; approximately 5.6% belongs to the top ten. Material for sequencing was PBMCs. All receptors come from a man between 60 and 75 years old in good health and CMV-seronegative.

The genes are TRBV27 and TRBJ2-7; tentative D call: TRBD1 (5 bases). V lost 2 bases, J lost 3 bases, and 14 bases lay in between. From germline, CDR1 is MNHEY and CDR2 SMNVEV (reference sequence). The length of the CDR3 is 15 residues. The CDR3 DNA sequence: TGTGCCAGCAGTTTAAGCCTTGACAGCCTCTACGAGCAGTACTTC. Encoded protein: CASSLSLDSLYEQYF.

The CDR3 spells CASSYPGTSEQFF. CDR3 DNA sequence: TGTGCCAGCAGTTACCCAGGGACATCCGAGCAGTTCTTC. The chain recombines TRBV6-5 with TRBJ2-1, with D maybe TRBD1 (6 bases). CDR3 size: 13 residues. V was pared by 2 bases and J by 10 bases, with 12 bases between. Germline V CDR1 and CDR2: MNHEY, SVGAGI.

The chain couples TRBV7-2 to TRBJ1-5; TRBD1 aligns across 7 bases. With 5 bases clipped from V and 4 bases from J, the junction kept 8 bases outside the gene matches. Germline CDR1 and CDR2: SGHTA and FQGNSA. This CDR3 comprises 15 residues. The CDR3 DNA follows: TGTGCCAGCAGCCGGGCCGGGACAGATAATCAGCCCCAGCATTTT. This translates into CASSRAGTDNQPQHF.

This clone was picked up one time. This sequence joins TRBV4-2 and TRBJ2-1; a possible D gene is TRBD2 (7 bases). The CDR3 extends over 14 amino acids. Germline V gene sequence: CDR1 LGHNA, CDR2 YNFKEQ. V was shortened by 8 bases and J by 8 bases, with 19 bases between the two germline ends. The CDR3 nucleotides are TGTGCCAGCGGGGGGAGGGGGGGAGACGATGAGCAGTTCTTC. This codes for CASGGRGGDDEQFF.

This clone was counted a few times. The chain is built from TRBV6-5 and TRBJ2-3, with D hard to call. The CDR3 loop spans 14 amino acids. Trimming pared 2 bases from V and 0 bases from J, leaving 6 bases between. The V gene's germline CDR1 is MNHEY and CDR2 SVGAGI. The CDR3, as DNA: TGTGCCAGCAGTTACGGCAGAAGCACAGATACGCAGTATTTT. Translated, it gives CASSYGRSTDTQYF.

The rearrangement joins TRBV4-1 to TRBJ2-5; 13 nucleotides agree with TRBD2. J was trimmed by 5 bases and V by 2 bases; bases with no gene match: 8. The CDR3 extends over 17 amino acids. Looked up from germline, CDR1 is MGHRA and CDR2 is YSYEKL. In DNA, the CDR3 is TGCGCCAGCAGCCAATTCAGACTAGCGGGAGGTGAGGAGACCCAGTACTTC. Amino acids: CASSQFRLAGGEETQYF.

This chain connects TRBV7-8 to TRBJ2-5; D is undetermined. Trimming removed 3 bases at V and 4 bases at J, with 3 bases between. The CDR3 contains 11 residues. Germline lookup yields CDR1 SGHVS and CDR2 FQNEAQ. The DNA for the CDR3 is TGTGCCAGCAGCTTTCGAGAGACCCAGTACTTC. Protein product: CASSFRETQYF.

This clone was observed a few times. The rearrangement uses TRBV28 and TRBJ2-7, with TRBD1 identical over 7 bases. J lost 5 bases, V lost 3 bases, and 7 bases had no gene match. The CDR3 has 14 amino acids. From germline, CDR1 is MDHEN and CDR2 SYDVKM. The CDR3 DNA reads TGTGCCAGCAGTTTTCTTCAGGGGGTAGACGAGCAGTACTTC. Translated, it gives CASSFLQGVDEQYF.

The chain couples TRBV19 to TRBJ2-7, with D maybe TRBD1 (5 bases). This CDR3 contains 14 residues. CDR1 and CDR2 from the germline V gene are LNHDA and SQIVND (reference sequence). Trimming took off 3 bases at V and 4 bases at J, with 13 bases between the two ends. The CDR3 sequence: CASSMATDIYEQYF. The CDR3 DNA sequence: TGTGCCAGTAGTATGGCCACGGACATTTACGAGCAGTACTTC.

The chain recombines TRBV5-1 with TRBJ2-3; 7 bases map to TRBD2. This CDR3 has 14 residues. Germline values: CDR1 SGHRS, CDR2 YFSETQ. V dropped 0 bases and J dropped 5; count of bases not matched to a gene: 3. As DNA, the CDR3 is TGCGCCAGCAGCTTGGGGACTAGTCAAGATACGCAGTATTTT. Its protein is CASSLGTSQDTQYF. Looking up the rest from reference TRBV5-1 and TRBJ2-3 gives the full variable domain: KAGVTQTPRYLIKTRGQQVTLSCSPISGHRSVSWYQQTPGQGLQFLFEYFSETQRNKGNFPGRFSGRQFSNSRSEMNVSTLELGDSALYLCASSLGTSQDTQYFGPGTRLTVL.

This clone was picked up a small number of times. The V gene is TRBV5-1, the J gene TRBJ1-2; possible D gene TRBD1, 6 bases. V was clipped by 6 bases and J by 6 bases, with 15 bases between them. CDR1 and CDR2 from the germline V gene are SGHRS and YFSETQ. This CDR3 comprises 13 residues. The CDR3 is CASTLGPGDGYTF. CDR3 in DNA: TGCGCCAGCACTCTTGGACCAGGGGATGGCTACACCTTC.

The V call is TRBV29-1, the J call TRBJ2-1, with 12 positions matching TRBD1. The CDR3 extends over 14 amino acids. Germline trimming cut 3 bases from V and 7 bases from J; bases unmatched to any gene: 4. Germline CDR1 and CDR2: SQVTM and ANQGSEA. The CDR3 bases are TGCAGCGTTGATCTGGGACAGGGGGCGAATGAGCAGTTCTTC. Encoded protein: CSVDLGQGANEQFF.

The chain has TRBV25-1 and TRBJ2-1; 9 nucleotides line up with TRBD1. Looked up from germline, CDR1 is MGHDK and CDR2 is SYGVNS. V trimming: 6 bases; J trimming: 6 bases; junction bases outside the gene matches: 6. The CDR3 runs 14 residues. The CDR3, as DNA: TGTGCCAGCAGAGGACAGGGGACCGTCAATGAGCAGTTCTTC. Translating gives CASRGQGTVNEQFF. Combining the CDR3 with reference TRBV25-1 and TRBJ2-1 gives the whole variable domain EADIYQTPRYLVIGTGKKITLECSQTMGHDKMYWYQQDPGMELHLIHYSYGVNSTEKGDLSSESTVSRIRTEHFPLTLESARPSHTSQYLCASRGQGTVNEQFFGPGTRLTVL.

J is TRBJ1-5 and V is TRBV28, with D possibly matching TRBD1 (6 bases). This CDR3 is built from 17 residues. Germline assignment: CDR1 MDHEN and CDR2 SYDVKM. The V gene lost 7 bases and the J gene lost 6 bases, with 25 bases spanning the gap. The CDR3 nucleotides are TGTGCCAGCACCACCTTTATGGAGGGGGGGGGCGGTCAGCCCCAGCATTTT. This translates into CASTTFMEGGGGQPQHF. The complete variable domain, with remaining parts taken from reference TRBV28 and TRBJ1-5, reads DVKVTQSSRYLVKRTGEKVFLECVQDMDHENMFWYRQDPGLGLRLIYFSYDVKMKEKGDIPEGYSVSREKKERFSLILESASTNQTSMYLCASTTFMEGGGGQPQHFGDGTRLSIL.

This clone was seen only a few times. This CDR3 reads CATSRDGASSFF. In nucleotides, the CDR3 is TGTGCCACCAGCAGAGATGGGGCGTCGTCGTTCTTC. This chain joins TRBV15 and TRBJ2-1, with TRBD1 as a possible D gene (5 bases). Germline loops: CDR1 LNHNV, CDR2 YYDKDF (reference sequence). The CDR3 contains 12 residues. V was pared by 0 bases and J by 15 bases, with 12 bases between.

This clone has at least ten counts. The J gene is TRBJ1-5, the V gene TRBV5-1, with 8 nucleotides matching TRBD1. V shed 4 bases and J 7 bases; nucleotides not matched to a gene: 7. This CDR3 comprises 14 residues. CDR1 is SGHRS and CDR2 is YFSETQ in the germline V gene. For the CDR3, the DNA is TGCGCCAGCAGCCCAGGACAGGGCAGACAGCCCCAGCATTTT. This translates into CASSPGQGRQPQHF.

This clone was counted between two and nine times. The J gene is TRBJ2-3, the V gene TRBV13, with 7 bases identical to TRBD2. The junction had 6 bases not matched to a gene; V was cut back by 7 bases and J by 5 bases. This CDR3 is built from 13 residues. Germline V gene lookup returns CDR1 PRHDT and CDR2 FYEKMQ (reference sequence). The CDR3 bases are TGTGCCAGCACCAGGGCGGGAGAAGATACGCAGTATTTT. Translation gives CASTRAGEDTQYF.

This clone was picked up one time. The rearrangement links TRBV28 to TRBJ2-7, with D perhaps matching TRBD1 (5 bases). This CDR3 spans 14 amino acids. V dropped 7 bases and J dropped 5 bases, with 18 bases sitting between them. The V gene's germline CDR1 is MDHEN and CDR2 SYDVKM. This CDR3 reads CASNQAPRRDEQYF. CDR3 nucleotide sequence: TGTGCCAGCAATCAGGCCCCCCGCAGGGACGAGCAGTACTTC. Based on the CDR3 plus reference TRBV28 and TRBJ2-7, the full variable domain is DVKVTQSSRYLVKRTGEKVFLECVQDMDHENMFWYRQDPGLGLRLIYFSYDVKMKEKGDIPEGYSVSREKKERFSLILESASTNQTSMYLCASNQAPRRDEQYFGPGTRLTVT.

This clone was picked up a small number of times. This chain joins TRBV7-9 and TRBJ1-5, with D possibly being TRBD1 (6 bases). This CDR3 has 13 amino acids. Germline V gene lookup returns CDR1 SEHNR and CDR2 FQNEAQ (reference sequence). V shed 1 base and J shed 9 bases, with 10 bases lying between them. This chain's CDR3 is CASSLGGLRPQHF. The CDR3 nucleotides are TGTGCCAGCAGCTTAGGGGGGCTAAGGCCCCAGCATTTT.

The rearrangement uses TRBV5-1 and TRBJ2-7; possible D gene TRBD2, 5 bases. Trimming cost V 0 bases and J 5 bases, with 12 bases left between them. Germline lookup yields CDR1 SGHRS and CDR2 YFSETQ. The CDR3 loop spans 14 amino acids. The CDR3 DNA follows: TGCGCCAGCAGCTTGGAACCCTCCGGGGACGAGCAGTACTTC. This translates into CASSLEPSGDEQYF.

This chain joins TRBV29-1 and TRBJ2-3; TRBD1 matches at 10 bases. The germline V gene has CDR1 SQVTM and CDR2 ANQGSEA. With V trimmed by 5 bases and J by 2 bases, 22 bases remained unmatched. This CDR3 has 20 amino acids. Written as DNA, the CDR3 is TGCAGCGTTCTAAGGACCCGACAGGGGGCGAACCTTCCCCCCACAGATACGCAGTATTTT. As protein: CSVLRTRQGANLPPTDTQYF.

The V and J genes are TRBV4-2 and TRBJ1-1; 7 bases line up with TRBD1. With V trimmed by 2 bases and J by 11 bases, 8 bases remained unmatched. Germline assignment: CDR1 LGHNA and CDR2 YNFKEQ. The CDR3 has 13 residues. The CDR3 loop is CASSQTTGPTAFF. The CDR3 DNA reads as TGTGCCAGCAGCCAAACGACAGGGCCTACGGCTTTCTTT.

The rearrangement links TRBV7-9 to TRBJ2-7; 7 bases match TRBD1. The CDR3 is 15 residues long. In germline, CDR1 is SEHNR, CDR2 FQNEAQ (reference sequence). With 6 bases clipped from V and 4 bases from J, the junction kept 12 bases outside the gene matches. The CDR3, as DNA: TGTGCCAGCAGTCAATCCGGGACAGCTGTGTACGAGCAGTACTTC. It translates to CASSQSGTAVYEQYF.

The chain joins TRBV6-6 to TRBJ1-2; D gene ambiguous. Looked up from germline, CDR1 is MNHNY and CDR2 is SVGAGI (reference sequence). The V end lost 6 bases, the J end lost 6 bases, and 17 bases lay between the germline ends. The CDR3 extends over 14 amino acids. The CDR3 here is CASSSSSRTDGYTF. The CDR3 DNA reads TGTGCCAGCAGCTCCTCTTCGAGGACTGATGGCTACACCTTC.

The V and J genes are TRBV27 and TRBJ1-1; no reliable D call. Germline lookup yields CDR1 MNHEY and CDR2 SMNVEV (reference sequence). V was trimmed by 6 bases and J by 4 bases, leaving 6 bases between them. The CDR3 contains 11 residues. In DNA, the CDR3 is TGTGCCAGCAGATCCAGCACTGAAGCTTTCTTT. This sequence encodes CASRSSTEAFF.

This clone came up a few times. This sequence joins TRBV6-5 and TRBJ1-2; possibly TRBD1 for D (5 bases). The length of the CDR3 is 14 residues. Germline loops: CDR1 MNHEY, CDR2 SVGAGI. Trimming cost V 7 bases and J 3 bases, with 15 bases left between them. CDR3 sequence reads: CASIARGKYYGYTF. The CDR3, as DNA: TGTGCCAGCATCGCGCGGGGGAAATACTATGGCTACACCTTC.